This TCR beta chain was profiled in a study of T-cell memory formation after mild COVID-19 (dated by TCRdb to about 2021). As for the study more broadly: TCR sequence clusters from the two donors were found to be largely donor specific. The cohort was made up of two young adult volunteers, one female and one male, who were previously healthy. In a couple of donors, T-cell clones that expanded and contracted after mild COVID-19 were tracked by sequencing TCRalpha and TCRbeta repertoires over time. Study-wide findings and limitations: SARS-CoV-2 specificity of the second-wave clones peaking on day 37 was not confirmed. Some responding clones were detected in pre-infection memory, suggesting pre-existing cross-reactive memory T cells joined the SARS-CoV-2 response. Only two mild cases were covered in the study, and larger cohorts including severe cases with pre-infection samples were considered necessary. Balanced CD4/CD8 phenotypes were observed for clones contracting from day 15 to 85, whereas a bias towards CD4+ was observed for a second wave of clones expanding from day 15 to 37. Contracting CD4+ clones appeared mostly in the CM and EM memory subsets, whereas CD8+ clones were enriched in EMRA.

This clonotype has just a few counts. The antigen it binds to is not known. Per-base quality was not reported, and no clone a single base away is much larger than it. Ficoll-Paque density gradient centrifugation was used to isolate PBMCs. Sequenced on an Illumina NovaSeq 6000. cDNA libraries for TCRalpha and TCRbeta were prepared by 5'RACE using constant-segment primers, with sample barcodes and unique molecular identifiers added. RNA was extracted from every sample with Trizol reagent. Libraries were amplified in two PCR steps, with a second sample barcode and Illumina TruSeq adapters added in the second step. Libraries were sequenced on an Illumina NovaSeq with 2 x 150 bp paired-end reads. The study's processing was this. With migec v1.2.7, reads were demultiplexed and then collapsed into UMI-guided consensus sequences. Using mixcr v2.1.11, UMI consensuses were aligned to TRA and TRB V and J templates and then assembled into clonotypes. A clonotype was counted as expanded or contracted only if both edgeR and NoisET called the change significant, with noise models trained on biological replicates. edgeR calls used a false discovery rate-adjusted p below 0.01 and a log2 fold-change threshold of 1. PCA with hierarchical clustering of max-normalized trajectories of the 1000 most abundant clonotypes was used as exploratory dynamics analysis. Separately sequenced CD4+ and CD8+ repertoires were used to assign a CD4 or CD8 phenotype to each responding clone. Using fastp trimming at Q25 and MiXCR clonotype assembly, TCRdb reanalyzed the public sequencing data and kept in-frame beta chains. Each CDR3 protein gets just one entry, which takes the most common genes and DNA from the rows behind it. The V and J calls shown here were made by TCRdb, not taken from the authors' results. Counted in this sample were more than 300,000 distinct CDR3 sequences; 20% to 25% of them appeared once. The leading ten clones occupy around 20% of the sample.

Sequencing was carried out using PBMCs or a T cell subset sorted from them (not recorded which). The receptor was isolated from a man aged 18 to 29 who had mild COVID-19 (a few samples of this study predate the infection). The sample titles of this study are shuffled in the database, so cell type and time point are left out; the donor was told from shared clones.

The CDR3 here reads CASRNPGGGYTF. The DNA is as follows: TGCGCCAGCAGGAACCCAGGCGGGGGCTACACCTTC. Rearrangement joined TRBV5-1 to TRBJ1-2; the D gene cannot be named for sure. The CDR1 and CDR2 encoded by the germline V gene are SGHRS and YFSETQ. Relative to germline, V is 5 bases shorter and J is 8 bases shorter, with 13 bases between their ends. Including the terminal cysteine and phenylalanine, the CDR3 comprises 12 residues. Just CDR3 DNA is preserved here, 36 bases in frame from base 1.